These 25 T cell receptor beta chains were all obtained from the same sample, sequenced in a study of read filtering for tumor transcriptome and immune sequencing. Molecular barcoded adaptors covering alpha/delta and beta/gamma chains were used on approximately 400 ng RNA. TCRdb itself ran the reads through MiXCR, one entry per CDR3 protein. The table includes about 58,000 distinct CDR3 sequences, 10% to 15% detected once. The specimen was a population of CD138-negative cells sorted from bone marrow. These receptors came from a donor at least 40 years old with multiple myeloma.

This clonotype appeared many times. The rearrangement links TRBV5-1 to TRBJ1-5; D gene ambiguous. Germline loops: CDR1 SGHRS, CDR2 YFSETQ. This CDR3 comprises 13 residues. Trimming left V 4 bases short and J 6 bases short, with 11 bases between. This CDR3 reads CASSTRSGQPQHF. The CDR3 DNA reads TGCGCCAGCAGCACCAGGAGCGGTCAGCCCCAGCATTTT. The variable domain in full, completed from reference TRBV5-1 and TRBJ1-5, reads KAGVTQTPRYLIKTRGQQVTLSCSPISGHRSVSWYQQTPGQGLQFLFEYFSETQRNKGNFPGRFSGRQFSNSRSEMNVSTLELGDSALYLCASSTRSGQPQHFGDGTRLSIL.

This clonotype was counted ten times or more. The chain recombines TRBV18 with TRBJ2-1; maybe TRBD1 (6 bases). Trimming stripped 3 bases from V and 3 bases from J, with 15 bases between. CDR3 length: 16 residues. The germline gives CDR1 KGHSH, CDR2 LQKENI. The CDR3 reads CASSPTWTVDYNEQFF. CDR3 coding DNA: TGTGCCAGCTCACCCACTTGGACAGTAGACTACAATGAGCAGTTCTTC.

Ten or more counts support this clonotype. The chain is built from TRBV28 and TRBJ1-1, with D hard to call. V dropped 2 bases and J dropped 11 bases, with 18 bases sitting between them. The CDR3 totals 14 residues. Looked up from germline, CDR1 is MDHEN and CDR2 is SYDVKM. CDR3 in amino acids: CASSLVSGREVAFF. Here the CDR3 DNA reads TGTGCCAGCAGTTTAGTTTCGGGTAGGGAAGTGGCTTTCTTT. Full variable domain (rest looked up from reference TRBV28 and TRBJ1-1): DVKVTQSSRYLVKRTGEKVFLECVQDMDHENMFWYRQDPGLGLRLIYFSYDVKMKEKGDIPEGYSVSREKKERFSLILESASTNQTSMYLCASSLVSGREVAFFGQGTRLTVV.

Relative to its sample, this clonotype is medium-sized. The chain couples TRBV7-9 to TRBJ1-4, with 7 bases aligning to TRBD1. The CDR3 is 16 amino acids. Germline V gene sequence: CDR1 SEHNR, CDR2 FQNEAQ (reference sequence). Germline trimming cut 0 bases from V and 5 bases from J; bases unmatched to any gene: 6. The DNA of the CDR3 is TGTGCCAGCAGCTTAGCATCGGGACAGCCAAATGAAAAACTGTTTTTT. Translation: CASSLASGQPNEKLFF.

This clonotype has a count of ten or more. CDR3 nucleotides: TGTGCCAGCAGCCGGATACAGATGATCCAAGAGACCCAGTACTTC. This codes for CASSRIQMIQETQYF. The chain links TRBV3-1 to TRBJ2-5; D not resolved. This CDR3 region has 15 residues. CDR1 is LGHDT and CDR2 is YNNKEL in the germline V gene (reference sequence). V was trimmed by 4 bases and J by 1 base, leaving 13 bases between them.

Points on this clonotype: A much larger clonotype is one base distant, so this may be a read error. The rearrangement uses TRBV2 and TRBJ2-1, with D uncertain. The germline V gene has CDR1 SNHLY and CDR2 FYNNEI. The CDR3 totals 13 residues. The CDR3 nucleotides read TGTGCCAGCAGTGAACCACGTGAGGAGACCCTGTACTTC. It specifies CASSEPREETLYF.

This clonotype occurred many times. J is TRBJ1-2 and V is TRBV3-1; weak D call: TRBD1 (5 bases). Trimming pared 1 base from V and 7 bases from J, leaving 19 bases between. This CDR3 has 16 residues. Germline V gene data show CDR1 as LGHDT and CDR2 as YNNKEL (reference sequence). The CDR3 bases are TGTGCCAGCAGCCAAGGAGCCCTCCCCGGGGGAGGTGGCTACACCTTC. Translation: CASSQGALPGGGGYTF.

The table lists this clonotype with many counts. The chain recombines TRBV10-3 with TRBJ1-3, with TRBD1 as a possible D gene (5 bases). Germline V CDR1 and CDR2: ENHRY, SYGVKD. Trimming took 7 bases from V and 4 from J, leaving 14 bases between them. The CDR3 is made up of 14 amino acids. For the CDR3, the DNA is TGTGCCATCAAGGAGGGGACCTACGGAAACACCATATATTTT. Its translation is CAIKEGTYGNTIYF.

This clonotype was recorded many times. The gene calls are TRBV4-1 and TRBJ2-5; 9 bases are shared with TRBD1. There are 17 residues in the CDR3. V trimming: 0 bases; J trimming: 4 bases; junction bases outside the gene matches: 9. Germline V gene lookup returns CDR1 MGHRA and CDR2 YSYEKL. The CDR3 here is CASSQEDGTGGAETQYF. The CDR3 region has the DNA TGCGCCAGCAGCCAAGAGGATGGAACAGGGGGCGCAGAGACCCAGTACTTC.

As concerns this clonotype: One base away lies a much larger clone, so this may be a sequencing read error. The CDR3 nucleotides read TGTGCCAGCAGTTTTGGCTACACAAATACGCAGTATTTT. Its protein product is CASSFGYTNTQYF. The chain combines TRBV12-3 or TRBV12-4 with TRBJ2-3; the D is unclear. This CDR3 comprises 13 residues.

At least ten counts were recorded for this clonotype. The chain joins TRBV7-3 to TRBJ1-1; the D gene is possibly TRBD1 (6 bases). Deletions cut 5 bases from V and 0 bases from J, with 16 bases between. This CDR3 contains 16 residues. From germline, CDR1 is SGHTA and CDR2 FQGTGA. Written as DNA, the CDR3 is TGTGCCAGCAGCGTGACAGGAAAGGGTTTGAACACTGAAGCTTTCTTT. It translates to CASSVTGKGLNTEAFF.

The table lists this clonotype with many counts. CDR3 amino acids: CASSLARADTQYF. The CDR3 coding sequence is TGTGCCAGCAGTTTAGCCCGGGCAGATACGCAGTATTTT. The rearrangement links TRBV12-3 or TRBV12-4 to TRBJ2-3; no clear D gene. The CDR3 covers 13 residues. V was clipped by 0 bases and J by 4 bases, with 5 bases between them.

This clonotype was detected many times. CDR3 sequence: CASTSQPIPVETQYF. CDR3 DNA: TGTGCCAGCACCTCGCAGCCCATCCCAGTGGAGACCCAGTACTTC. This chain joins TRBV6-5 and TRBJ2-5; D not resolved. The CDR3 extends over 15 amino acids. V was shortened by 7 bases and J by 5 bases, with 20 bases between the two germline ends. Germline lookup yields CDR1 MNHEY and CDR2 SVGAGI.

This clonotype was recorded many times. The V gene is TRBV11-2, the J gene TRBJ2-5; TRBD2 might be the D (5 bases). Germline loops: CDR1 SGHAT, CDR2 FQNNGV. Trimming cost V 4 bases and J 1 base, with 10 bases left between them. CDR3 length: 14 residues. CDR3 residues: CASSSRRPQETQYF. Here the CDR3 DNA reads TGTGCCAGCAGCTCGAGGAGGCCCCAAGAGACCCAGTACTTC.

This clonotype was seen at least ten times. The rearrangement uses TRBV7-2 and TRBJ1-1; TRBD1 aligns across 8 bases. CDR3 length equals 14 residues. Trimming cost V 3 bases and J 5 bases; bases outside gene matches: 5. Germline lookup yields CDR1 SGHTA and CDR2 FQGNSA. The CDR3 DNA reads as TGTGCCAGCAGCTTCACAGGGGGGAAGACTGAAGCTTTCTTT. This translates into CASSFTGGKTEAFF.

Worth noting for this clonotype: One base away lies a much larger clone, so this may be a sequencing read error. The V gene is TRBV2, the J gene TRBJ1-2; perhaps TRBD1 as D (6 bases). Trimming pared 7 bases from V and 14 bases from J, leaving 20 bases between. The germline V gene encodes CDR1 SNHLY and CDR2 FYNNEI. CDR3 length: 12 amino acids. In nucleotides, the CDR3 is TGTGCCAGCATTCTAAGTTCAGGGGTGAGGACCTTC. The encoded protein is CASILSSGVRTF.

The chain carries TRBV5-1 and TRBJ2-1; TRBD1 matches at 7 bases. Germline V CDR1 and CDR2: SGHRS, YFSETQ. The V and J ends lost 3 bases and 2 bases, in that order; junction bases with no gene match: 5. The CDR3 totals 15 residues. CDR3 nucleotides: TGCGCCAGCAGCTGGACCGGGACAGCCTACAATGAGCAGTTCTTC. Amino acid sequence: CASSWTGTAYNEQFF. Full variable domain (outside the CDR3, taken from reference TRBV5-1 and TRBJ2-1): KAGVTQTPRYLIKTRGQQVTLSCSPISGHRSVSWYQQTPGQGLQFLFEYFSETQRNKGNFPGRFSGRQFSNSRSEMNVSTLELGDSALYLCASSWTGTAYNEQFFGPGTRLTVL.

This clonotype showed up many times. The chain joins TRBV5-1 to TRBJ1-1; D gene uncertain. The CDR3 loop spans 13 amino acids. CDR1 SGHRS and CDR2 YFSETQ come from the germline V gene. Trimming removed 4 bases at V and 3 bases at J, with 10 bases between. The CDR3 DNA reads TGCGCCAGCAGCAAGAGGAGGGACACTGAAGCTTTCTTT. Encoded protein: CASSKRRDTEAFF.

This clonotype was counted many times. The chain is built from TRBV12-3 or TRBV12-4 and TRBJ1-5; D is unclear. Trimming shortened V by 3 bases and J by 1 base, and 7 bases separated the two germline ends. CDR3 size: 14 residues. The CDR3 loop reads CASSFSGSNQPQHF. The CDR3 DNA follows: TGTGCCAGCAGTTTTTCGGGAAGCAATCAGCCCCAGCATTTT.

In its sample, this clonotype was seen many times. V gene TRBV19 combines with J gene TRBJ1-5; TRBD1 might be the D (6 bases). Trimming stripped 3 bases from V and 6 bases from J, with 12 bases between. From germline, CDR1 is LNHDA and CDR2 SQIVND (reference sequence). This CDR3 is 14 amino acids long. CDR3 loop: CASSIGGHAQPQHF. CDR3 bases: TGTGCCAGTAGTATCGGGGGGCATGCTCAGCCCCAGCATTTT.

This clonotype was recorded at least ten times. This chain uses TRBV7-2 with TRBJ1-5, with 7 positions matching TRBD1. V shed 8 bases and J 5 bases; nucleotides not matched to a gene: 6. Looked up from germline, CDR1 is SGHTA and CDR2 is FQGNSA. The CDR3 consists of 13 residues. The CDR3 nucleotides read TGTGCCAGCGCGGGAGGGGGCCATCAGCCCCAGCATTTT. Translated: CASAGGGHQPQHF.

The table lists this clonotype with a count of one. The CDR3 end shows no conserved phenylalanine or tryptophan, and so a read error is likely. The rearrangement joins TRBV29-1 to TRBJ2-3; D not certain. The CDR3 has 15 residues. The V gene lost 5 bases and the J gene lost 5 bases, with 20 bases spanning the gap. Looked up from germline, CDR1 is SQVTM and CDR2 is ANQGSEA. For the CDR3, the DNA is TGCAGCGTTCTAACTGCCGGCCTTCCCAGAGATACGCAGTATTCC. Protein: CSVLTAGLPRDTQYS.

This clonotype was found many times. This chain connects TRBV19 to TRBJ1-5; D unclear. The CDR3 has 14 residues. Germline CDR1 and CDR2: LNHDA and SQIVND (reference sequence). Trimming took 8 bases from V and 4 from J, leaving 15 bases between them. In DNA, the CDR3 is TGTGCCAGTCTCTCGGAGACACCGAATCAGCCCCAGCATTTT. Translation gives CASLSETPNQPQHF.

This clonotype was seen many times. This rearrangement joins TRBV20-1 to TRBJ2-3, with D maybe TRBD2 (6 bases). The CDR3 extends over 16 amino acids. CDR1 is DFQATT, CDR2 SNEGSKA, per germline (reference sequence). The V and J ends lost 1 base and 2 bases respectively, with 16 bases between them. The CDR3 reads CSARAGGARFTDTQYF. In nucleotides, the CDR3 is TGCAGTGCTAGAGCTGGAGGGGCCCGATTCACAGATACGCAGTATTTT.

This clonotype occurred a few times. This may come from a read error, since a much larger clone is one base off. The J gene is TRBJ1-1, the V gene TRBV14, with 7 bases fitting TRBD1. The germline CDR1 and CDR2 sequences are SGHDN and FVKESK. The CDR3 sequence is 17 residues long. For the CDR3, the DNA is TGTGCCAGCAGCCAAGTTAGACAGGGTAATGCGAACACTGAAGCTTCCTTT. It encodes CASSQVRQGNANTEASF.